This TCR beta chain stems from a study of blood T cell repertoires in COVID-19. The wider study: Samples came from the United States, Italy and Spain, spanning acute and convalescent COVID-19. T cells, B-cell-depleted T cells, or PBMCs provided the cDNA or gDNA that served as material.

J gave up 6 bases and V 3 bases, and 11 bases lay outside the gene matches. Germline V gene data show CDR1 as LNHDA and CDR2 as SQIVND (reference sequence). The CDR3 loop spans 15 amino acids. This study enrolled people aged 18 to 89 from roughly 24 US geographic areas. Libraries were prepared by immunoSEQ multiplex PCR; TCRdb keeps only in-frame clonotypes and omits some of them. The data contain about 380,000 clones, 88% of them seen just once; the ten biggest clones take up 1.2%. This TCR derives from a woman under 30 who had recovered from COVID-19. Sequenced sample: PBMCs or T cells enriched from blood (not recorded which). V usage is TRBV19 and J usage is TRBJ2-7, with 7 bases fitting TRBD1. CDR3 sequence (DNA): TGTGCCAGTAGTATTCTCGGGACAGAGGTCGGCGAGCAGTACTTC. Amino acid sequence: CASSILGTEVGEQYF. The full variable domain, in which reference TRBV19 and TRBJ2-7 provide the parts outside the CDR3, is DGGITQSPKYLFRKEGQNVTLSCEQNLNHDAMYWYRQDPGQGLRLIYYSQIVNDFQKGDIAEGYSVSREKKESFPLTVTSAQKNPTAFYLCASSILGTEVGEQYFGPGTRLTVT.